The rows below give T cell receptor beta chains drawn from one sample of a study of beta chain features in type 1 diabetes. The data were produced by immunoSEQ multiplex PCR, yet TCRdb's version contains in-frame clones alone and is incomplete. Of 300,000 to 450,000 clones in the sample, 10% to 15% were seen once. Specimen: naive CD4+ T cells from blood. The receptor set was obtained from a woman aged 18-30 years with type 1 diabetes. Both conserved end residues are part of each CDR3. A D gene is named only where the DNA matches it firmly. Not all rows give a size; the values are once, few, many and, for expanded clones, a class.

v_gene	abundance	d_gene	j_gene	CDR3nt	CDR3aa
TRBV6-6	few	TRBD1	TRBJ1-2	TGTGCCAGCAGCCCGGGACAGGGGGCTATAGTTTCTGGCTACACCTTC	CASSPGQGAIVSGYTF
TRBV14	NA	TRBD2	TRBJ2-3	TGTGCCAGCAGCCCTAGCGGGAGGTTGGCAGATACGCAGTATTTT	CASSPSGRLADTQYF
TRBV4-1	NA	NA	TRBJ2-7	TGCGCCAGCAGCCAAGATCCCCCTAGTCTGGGGAGGGAGCAGTACTTC	CASSQDPPSLGREQYF
TRBV11-2	NA	NA	TRBJ1-2	TGTGCCAGCAGCTTGAGCGGGGGGCAAATTCGGTTAGACACCTTC	CASSLSGGQIRLDTF
TRBV18	NA	TRBD1	TRBJ2-7	TGTGCCAGCTCACGCCCAAGGGGGCAGCAGTACTTC	CASSRPRGQQYF
TRBV20-1	NA	NA	TRBJ2-7	TGCAGTGCGCCACAGTTCTACGAGCAGTACTTC	CSAPQFYEQYF
TRBV28	NA	NA	TRBJ2-7	TGTGCCAGCAGTATGACCTCAGGGATGTCGGACGAGCAGTACTTC	CASSMTSGMSDEQYF
TRBV18	NA	TRBD1	TRBJ2-7	TGTGCCAGCTCACTCTCGACAGGGGGACGCGACGAGCAGTACTTC	CASSLSTGGRDEQYF
TRBV6-1	few	NA	TRBJ2-3	TGTGCCAGAGGGGGGAGGGGCGATGATACGCAGTATTTT	CARGGRGDDTQYF
TRBV20-1	NA	NA	TRBJ2-1	TGCAGTGCTAGATCTCTAAATGAGCAGTTCTTC	CSARSLNEQFF
TRBV7-9	NA	NA	TRBJ2-3	TGTGCCAGCAGCTCCGGCACCCTAGCAGATACGCAGTATTTT	CASSSGTLADTQYF
TRBV7-7	once	NA	TRBJ1-6	TGTGCCAGCAGCTTATCCGGTGATTCACCCCTCCACTTT	CASSLSGDSPLHF
TRBV4-1	NA	NA	TRBJ1-6	TGCGCCAGCAGCCAAGAACACGGAGGGATCGGTTCACCCCTCCACTTT	CASSQEHGGIGSPLHF